This TCR beta chain was identified in a study of blood T cell repertoires in COVID-19. The wider study: From T cells, B-cell-depleted T cells, or PBMCs came the material, which was cDNA or gDNA.

This table comes from immunoSEQ multiplex PCR, and its TCRdb copy is limited to in-frame clones, with some not included. This sample has around 42,000 clones, with around 80% found just once. This TCR derives from a man at least 80 years old with active or convalescent COVID-19. Sequenced material: peripheral blood.

CDR3: CASSSDSLGQYF. CDR3 bases: TGCGCCAGCAGCTCGGACAGTCTTGGGCAGTACTTC. This chain links TRBV5-1 with TRBJ2-7; tentatively, D is TRBD1 (6 bases). Per the germline V gene, CDR1 is SGHRS and CDR2 is YFSETQ. CDR3 size: 12 residues. The V gene lost 3 bases and the J gene lost 9 bases, with 13 bases spanning the gap. Based on the CDR3 plus reference TRBV5-1 and TRBJ2-7, the full variable domain is KAGVTQTPRYLIKTRGQQVTLSCSPISGHRSVSWYQQTPGQGLQFLFEYFSETQRNKGNFPGRFSGRQFSNSRSEMNVSTLELGDSALYLCASSSDSLGQYFGPGTRLTVT.